These 17 T cell receptor beta chains share one sample of origin, sequenced in a study of T cell changes during pregnancy in multiple sclerosis. This table comes from immunoSEQ multiplex PCR, and its TCRdb copy is limited to in-frame clones, with some not included. Of around 65,000 clones in the sample, more than 75% were seen once. The source material was peripheral blood, sampled in the first trimester of pregnancy. These TCRs come from a female donor in good health, enrolled as a control in a pregnancy study.

The chain is built from TRBV5-1 and TRBJ2-1; 8 bases are a match to TRBD1. With V trimmed by 4 bases and J by 7 bases, 16 bases remained unmatched. Germline V lookup: CDR1 SGHRS, CDR2 YFSETQ. CDR3 length: 17 residues. The CDR3 reads CASSLKEYHRQGNEQFF. In DNA form, the CDR3 reads TGCGCCAGCAGCCTCAAGGAATACCACAGACAGGGGAATGAGCAGTTCTTC. Filled out from reference TRBV5-1 and TRBJ2-1, the complete variable domain reads KAGVTQTPRYLIKTRGQQVTLSCSPISGHRSVSWYQQTPGQGLQFLFEYFSETQRNKGNFPGRFSGRQFSNSRSEMNVSTLELGDSALYLCASSLKEYHRQGNEQFFGPGTRLTVL.

This chain uses TRBV5-6 with TRBJ1-6, with TRBD1 as a possible D gene (5 bases). In germline, CDR1 is SGHDT, CDR2 YYEEEE. This CDR3 has 15 residues. Trimming cost V 4 bases and J 8 bases, with 16 bases left between them. CDR3 sequence (DNA): TGTGCCAGCAGCCCCCGGACATGGGGCTATTCACCCCTCCACTTT. This codes for CASSPRTWGYSPLHF.

The chain is built from TRBV7-9 and TRBJ1-2; 10 nucleotides match TRBD1. V shed 4 bases, J shed 7 bases, and the junction held 0 bases outside the gene matches. The CDR3 is 12 residues long. Germline-derived CDR1 and CDR2 are SEHNR and FQNEAQ (reference sequence). The CDR3, as DNA: TGTGCCAGCAGCTGGGACAGGGGTGGCTACACCTTC. This codes for CASSWDRGGYTF.

This chain joins TRBV5-1 and TRBJ1-5; the match to TRBD1 covers 8 bases. The junction had 3 bases not matched to a gene; V was cut back by 3 bases and J by 4 bases. CDR1 and CDR2 from the germline V gene are SGHRS and YFSETQ. This CDR3 region has 14 residues. CDR3 sequence reads: CASSYGQGNQPQHF. The CDR3 DNA follows: TGCGCCAGCAGCTATGGACAGGGAAATCAGCCCCAGCATTTT.

In this sample, this clone turned up a few times. This chain connects TRBV18 to TRBJ2-3, with D hard to call. Germline V gene sequence: CDR1 KGHSH, CDR2 LQKENI. This CDR3 is 13 amino acids long. V was pared by 2 bases and J by 4 bases, with 7 bases between. In nucleotides, the CDR3 is TGTGCCAGCTCACCAACAGTGTCAGATACGCAGTATTTT. It codes for CASSPTVSDTQYF.

The rearrangement uses TRBV7-3 and TRBJ2-2; TRBD1 matches 8 bases. V lost 1 base to trimming and J lost 4 bases; unmatched junction nucleotides: 11. The CDR3 is 18 amino acids. Germline V lookup: CDR1 SGHTA, CDR2 FQGTGA. The CDR3 here is CASSLKVGRGPSTGELFF. The CDR3, as DNA: TGTGCCAGCAGCTTAAAAGTTGGCAGGGGGCCTTCCACCGGGGAGCTGTTTTTT.

The V gene is TRBV7-3, the J gene TRBJ2-5, with a tentative D call TRBD2 (6 bases). The germline gives CDR1 SGHTA, CDR2 FQGTGA. V was clipped by 1 base and J by 5 bases, with 26 bases between them. The CDR3 is 19 amino acids. The CDR3 DNA sequence: TGTGCCAGCAGCTTAATAGTCTGGCTAGCGAATTGGTCTTGGGAGACCCAGTACTTC. Its protein product is CASSLIVWLANWSWETQYF.

The genes are TRBV7-2 and TRBJ1-5; D unclear. Trimming removed 5 bases from V and 5 bases from J, with 25 bases in between. The CDR3 has 18 residues. The V gene's germline CDR1 is SGHTA and CDR2 FQGNSA. The CDR3 loop is CASSQSWRTLPGDQPQHF. For the CDR3, the DNA is TGTGCCAGCAGCCAATCATGGAGAACACTTCCTGGAGATCAGCCCCAGCATTTT.

This chain uses TRBV18 with TRBJ1-2; TRBD1 is a possible D gene (5 bases). Per the germline V gene, CDR1 is KGHSH and CDR2 is LQKENI. Trimming pared 3 bases from V and 7 bases from J, leaving 18 bases between. The CDR3 spans 15 residues. In DNA form, the CDR3 reads TGTGCCAGCTCACCCGTCCGAGGGGCGGAGGGTGGCTACACCTTC. It codes for CASSPVRGAEGGYTF.

The chain joins TRBV11-2 to TRBJ1-3; unclear D gene. Germline CDR1 and CDR2: SGHAT and FQNNGV. The CDR3 loop spans 17 amino acids. Trimming removed 0 bases from V and 1 base from J, with 13 bases in between. CDR3 loop: CASSLDRGVGSGNTIYF. The CDR3 DNA sequence: TGTGCCAGCAGCTTAGATCGCGGGGTCGGATCTGGAAACACCATATATTTT.

The gene calls are TRBV15 and TRBJ2-5, with 8 bases aligning to TRBD1. This CDR3 comprises 14 residues. The germline CDR1 and CDR2 sequences are LNHNV and YYDKDF (reference sequence). The trim removed 1 base at V and 3 bases at J, leaving 1 base unmatched. In DNA, the CDR3 is TGTGCCACCAGCAGAGGGGGACAGGAAGAGACCCAGTACTTC. It encodes CATSRGGQEETQYF. Full variable domain (missing parts from reference TRBV15 and TRBJ2-5): DAMVIQNPRYQVTQFGKPVTLSCSQTLNHNVMYWYQQKSSQAPKLLFHYYDKDFNNEADTPDNFQSRRPNTSFCFLDIRSPGLGDTAMYLCATSRGGQEETQYFGPGTRLLVL.

The CDR3 is CATLGSRGIGGYTF. CDR3 bases: TGTGCCACACTGGGTAGCAGGGGGATTGGAGGCTACACCTTC. The gene calls are TRBV6-5 and TRBJ1-2; 7 nucleotides agree with TRBD1. This CDR3 contains 14 residues. In germline, CDR1 is MNHEY, CDR2 SVGAGI. The junction had 16 bases not matched to a gene; V was cut back by 10 bases and J by 8 bases.

The V gene is TRBV4-2, the J gene TRBJ2-2, with D possibly TRBD2 on 7 matching bases. Trimming took 4 bases from V and 7 from J, leaving 22 bases between them. The germline gives CDR1 LGHNA, CDR2 YNFKEQ. The CDR3 runs 17 residues. The CDR3 reads CASSRGGGGHQGGELFF. CDR3 nucleotide sequence: TGTGCCAGCAGCCGGGGAGGCGGGGGCCACCAGGGCGGGGAGCTGTTTTTT.

This clone was recorded a few times. This sequence joins TRBV15 and TRBJ1-6; D remains ambiguous. Per germline, CDR1 LNHNV and CDR2 YYDKDF (reference sequence). V lost 0 bases to trimming and J lost 5 bases, with 5 bases between them. This CDR3 spans 14 amino acids. CDR3 in DNA: TGTGCCACCAGCAGAGATCGTGATAATTCACCCCTCCACTTT. Protein: CATSRDRDNSPLHF.

The chain is built from TRBV6-5 and TRBJ2-3; a weak D match, TRBD2 (6 bases). This CDR3 has 15 residues. V was cut by 2 bases and J by 3 bases, with 12 bases left in between. CDR1 is MNHEY and CDR2 is SVGAGI in the germline V gene. DNA for the CDR3: TGTGCCAGCAGTTACGATGGGGGGAAGACAGATACGCAGTATTTT. This sequence encodes CASSYDGGKTDTQYF.

V gene TRBV27 combines with J gene TRBJ2-1; TRBD2 matches at 9 bases. Looked up from germline, CDR1 is MNHEY and CDR2 is SMNVEV (reference sequence). The CDR3 has 20 amino acids. Trimming took 5 bases from V and 1 from J; bases not matched to a gene: 18. The CDR3 here is CASSRRGAGRGGQSYNEQFF. DNA for the CDR3: TGTGCCAGCAGTAGACGCGGCGCGGGGCGGGGGGGCCAATCCTACAATGAGCAGTTCTTC.

The V call is TRBV19, the J call TRBJ2-7; D possibly corresponds to TRBD1 (6 bases). The ends were cut back, 0 bases at V and 1 base at J, with 10 bases in the middle. This CDR3 is 15 amino acids long. Looked up from germline, CDR1 is LNHDA and CDR2 is SQIVND (reference sequence). This CDR3 is CASSIDWGQSYEQYF. The CDR3 DNA follows: TGTGCCAGTAGTATAGACTGGGGACAATCCTACGAGCAGTACTTC.